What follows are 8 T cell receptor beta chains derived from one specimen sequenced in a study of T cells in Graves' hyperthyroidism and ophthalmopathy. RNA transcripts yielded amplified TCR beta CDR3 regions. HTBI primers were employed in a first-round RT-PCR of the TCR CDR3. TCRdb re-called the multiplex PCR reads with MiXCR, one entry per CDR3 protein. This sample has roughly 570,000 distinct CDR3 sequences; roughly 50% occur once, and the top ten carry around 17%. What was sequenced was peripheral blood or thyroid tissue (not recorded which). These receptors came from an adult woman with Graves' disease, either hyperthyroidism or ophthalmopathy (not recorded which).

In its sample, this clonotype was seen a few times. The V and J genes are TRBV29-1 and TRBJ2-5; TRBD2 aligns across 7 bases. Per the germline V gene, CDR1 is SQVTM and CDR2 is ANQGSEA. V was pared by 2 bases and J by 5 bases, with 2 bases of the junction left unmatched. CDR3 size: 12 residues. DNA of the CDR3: TGCAGCGTTGAACCCGGGAGGGAGACCCAGTACTTC. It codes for CSVEPGRETQYF.

Here the CDR3 reads CSVDRGQEQYF. The CDR3 DNA reads TGCAGCGTTGACAGGGGGCAGGAGCAGTACTTC. The rearrangement joins TRBV29-1 to TRBJ2-7, with TRBD1 identical over 8 bases. CDR1 and CDR2 from the germline V gene are SQVTM and ANQGSEA. This CDR3 region has 11 residues. J lost 7 bases, V lost 3 bases, and 2 bases had no gene match.

The CDR3 region is CASSLVWYFGANVLTF. The CDR3 nucleotides are TGTGCCAGCAGCTTAGTTTGGTATTTCGGGGCCAACGTCCTGACTTTC. The rearrangement joins TRBV7-8 to TRBJ2-6, with D hard to call. The CDR3 is made up of 16 amino acids. V was clipped by 1 base and J by 4 bases, with 11 bases between them. The germline gives CDR1 SGHVS, CDR2 FQNEAQ.

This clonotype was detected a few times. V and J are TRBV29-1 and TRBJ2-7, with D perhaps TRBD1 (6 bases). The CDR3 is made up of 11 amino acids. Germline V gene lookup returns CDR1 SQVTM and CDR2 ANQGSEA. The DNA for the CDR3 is TGCGTGGGGCAGGGGTGGTACGAGCAGTACTTC. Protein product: CVGQGWYEQYF.

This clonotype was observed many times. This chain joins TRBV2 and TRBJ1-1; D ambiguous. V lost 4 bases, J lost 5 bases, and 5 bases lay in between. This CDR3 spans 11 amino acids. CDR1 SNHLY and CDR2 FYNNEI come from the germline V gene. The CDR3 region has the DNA TGTGCCAGCAGTGCGGGGACTGAAGCTTTCTTT. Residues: CASSAGTEAFF.

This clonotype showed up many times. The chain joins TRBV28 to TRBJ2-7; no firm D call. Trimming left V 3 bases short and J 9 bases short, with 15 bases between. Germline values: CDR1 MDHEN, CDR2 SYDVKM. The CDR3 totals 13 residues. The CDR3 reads CASSFGQASWQYF. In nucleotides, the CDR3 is TGTGCCAGCAGTTTCGGCCAGGCTAGTTGGCAGTACTTC.

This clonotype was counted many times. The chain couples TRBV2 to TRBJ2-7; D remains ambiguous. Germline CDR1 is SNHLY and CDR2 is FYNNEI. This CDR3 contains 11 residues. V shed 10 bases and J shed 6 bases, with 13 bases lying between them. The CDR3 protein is CATRVGSEQYF. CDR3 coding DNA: TGTGCCACCCGTGTGGGGTCCGAGCAGTACTTC. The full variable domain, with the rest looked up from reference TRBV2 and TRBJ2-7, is EPEVTQTPSHQVTQMGQEVILRCVPISNHLYFYWYRQILGQKVEFLVSFYNNEISEKSEIFDDQFSVERPDGSNFTLKIRSTKLEDSAMYFCATRVGSEQYFGPGTRLTVT.

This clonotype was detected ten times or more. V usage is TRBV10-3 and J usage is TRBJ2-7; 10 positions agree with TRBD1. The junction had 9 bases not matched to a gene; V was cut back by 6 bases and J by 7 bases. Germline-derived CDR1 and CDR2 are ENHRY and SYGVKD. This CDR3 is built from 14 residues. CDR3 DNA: TGTGCCATCAGCCACGACAGGGGGCGAGGGGAGCAGTACTTC. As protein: CAISHDRGRGEQYF.